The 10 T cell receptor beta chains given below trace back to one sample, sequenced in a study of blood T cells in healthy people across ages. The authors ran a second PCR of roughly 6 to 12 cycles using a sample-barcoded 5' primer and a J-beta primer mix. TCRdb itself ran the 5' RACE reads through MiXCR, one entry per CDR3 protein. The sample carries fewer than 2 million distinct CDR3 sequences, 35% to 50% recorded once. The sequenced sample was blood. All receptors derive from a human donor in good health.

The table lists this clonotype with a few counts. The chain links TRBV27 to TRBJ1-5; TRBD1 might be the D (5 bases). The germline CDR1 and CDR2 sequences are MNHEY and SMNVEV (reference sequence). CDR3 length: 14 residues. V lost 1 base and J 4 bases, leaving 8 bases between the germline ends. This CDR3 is CASSLWGKNQPQHF. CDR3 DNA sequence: TGTGCCAGCAGTTTATGGGGGAAGAATCAGCCCCAGCATTTT.

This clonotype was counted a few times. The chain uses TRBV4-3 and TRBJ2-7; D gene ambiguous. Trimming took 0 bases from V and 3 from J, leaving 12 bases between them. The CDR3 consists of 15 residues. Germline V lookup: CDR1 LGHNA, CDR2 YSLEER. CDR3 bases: TGCGCCAGCAGCCAAGATACACCCACGTTCTACGAGCAGTACTTC. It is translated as CASSQDTPTFYEQYF.

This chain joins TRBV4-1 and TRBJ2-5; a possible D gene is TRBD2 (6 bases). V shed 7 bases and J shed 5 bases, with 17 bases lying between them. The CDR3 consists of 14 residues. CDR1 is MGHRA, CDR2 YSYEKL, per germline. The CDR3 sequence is CASTNRGGGETQYF. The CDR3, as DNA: TGCGCCAGCACCAATCGGGGTGGAGGGGAGACCCAGTACTTC.

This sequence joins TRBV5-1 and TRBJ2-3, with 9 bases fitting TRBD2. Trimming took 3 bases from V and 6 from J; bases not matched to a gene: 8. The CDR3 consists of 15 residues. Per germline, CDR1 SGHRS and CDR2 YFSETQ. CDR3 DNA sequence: TGCGCCAGCAGCTGGACTAGCGCGGGACGGGATACGCAGTATTTT. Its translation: CASSWTSAGRDTQYF.

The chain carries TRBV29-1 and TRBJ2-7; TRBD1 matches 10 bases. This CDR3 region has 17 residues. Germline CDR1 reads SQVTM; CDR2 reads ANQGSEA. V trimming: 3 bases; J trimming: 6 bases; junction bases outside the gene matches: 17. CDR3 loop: CSVERSLTGTGVSEQYF. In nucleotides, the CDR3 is TGCAGCGTTGAGAGGTCCCTAACCGGGACAGGGGTATCCGAGCAGTACTTC.

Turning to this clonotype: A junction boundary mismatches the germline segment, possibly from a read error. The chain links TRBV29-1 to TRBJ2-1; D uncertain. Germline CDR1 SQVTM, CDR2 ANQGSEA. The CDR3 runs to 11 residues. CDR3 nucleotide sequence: TGCAACGTTGATCGTTACAATGAGCAGTTCTTC. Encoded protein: CNVDRYNEQFF.

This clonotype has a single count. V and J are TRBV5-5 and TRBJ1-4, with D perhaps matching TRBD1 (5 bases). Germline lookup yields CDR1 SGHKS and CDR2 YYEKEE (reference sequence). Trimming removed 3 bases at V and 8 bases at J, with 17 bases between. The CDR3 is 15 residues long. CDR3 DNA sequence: TGTGCCAGCAGCTCGCAAGGGGAGGCGGCCGAAAAACTGTTTTTT. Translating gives CASSSQGEAAEKLFF. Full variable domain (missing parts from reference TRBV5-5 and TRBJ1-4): DAGVTQSPTHLIKTRGQQVTLRCSPISGHKSVSWYQQVLGQGPQFIFQYYEKEERGRGNFPDRFSARQFPNYSSELNVNALLLGDSALYLCASSSQGEAAEKLFFGSGTQLSVL.

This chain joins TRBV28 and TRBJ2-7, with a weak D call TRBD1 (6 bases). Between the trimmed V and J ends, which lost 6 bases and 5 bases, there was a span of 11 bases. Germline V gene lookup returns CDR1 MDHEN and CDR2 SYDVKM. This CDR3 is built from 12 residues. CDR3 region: CASRINRDEQYF. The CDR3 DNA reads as TGTGCCAGCAGAATCAACAGGGACGAGCAGTACTTC.

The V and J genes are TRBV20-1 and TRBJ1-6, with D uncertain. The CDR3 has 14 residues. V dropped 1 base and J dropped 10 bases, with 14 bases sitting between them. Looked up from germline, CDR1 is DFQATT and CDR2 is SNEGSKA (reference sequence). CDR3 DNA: TGCAGTGCTAGAGGAACCCCTTTGAAGTCACCCCTCCACTTT. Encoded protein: CSARGTPLKSPLHF.

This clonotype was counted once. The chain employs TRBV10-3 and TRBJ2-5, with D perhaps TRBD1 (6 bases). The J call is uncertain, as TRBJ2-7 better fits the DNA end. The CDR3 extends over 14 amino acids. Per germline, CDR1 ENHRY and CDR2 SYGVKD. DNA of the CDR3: TGTGCCATCAGTGAGATCACAGGGCCAAACGAGCAGTACTTC. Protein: CAISEITGPNEQYF.